A selection of T cell receptor beta chains follows, all from one sample in a study of technical replicates of blood from a handful of donors. TCRdb's table, derived via immunoSEQ multiplex PCR, lists solely in-frame clones and lacks some. The repertoire holds 50,000 to 55,000 clones, 85% to 90% seen once, with over 5.5% in the top ten. The sequencing sample was made of PBMCs. The receptors were sampled from a human donor in good health. Some clones in this sample may be carry-over from other donors' samples. The CDR3 runs from the conserved cysteine through the conserved F or W. Each record gives: J gene, clone size, D gene, V gene, CDR3 DNA, CDR3 protein. D genes are given only for firm matches. Rows may omit the clone size; those that give it use once, few, many or a size class.

J: TRBJ2-7
size: .
D: TRBD2
V: TRBV6-1
DNA: TGTGCCAGCAGTGAGCCGGGAGGGCTCTCCTACGAGCAGTACTTC
CDR3: CASSEPGGLSYEQYF

J: TRBJ1-2
size: .
D: .
V: TRBV7-3
DNA: TGTGCCAGCAGCCCCGGAGGGTTTGATGGCTACACCTTC
CDR3: CASSPGGFDGYTF

J: TRBJ2-3
size: few
D: TRBD1
V: TRBV6-1
DNA: TGTGCCAGCAGGGGGGACAGGGGAAACACAGATACGCAGTATTTT
CDR3: CASRGDRGNTDTQYF

J: TRBJ2-7
size: .
D: .
V: TRBV10-3
DNA: TGTGCCATCAGAGGATACAGGGAATGGGACGAGCAGTACTTC
CDR3: CAIRGYREWDEQYF

J: TRBJ1-1
size: .
D: TRBD1
V: TRBV29-1
DNA: TGCAGCTATGGACAGGCCGACACTGAAGCTTTCTTT
CDR3: CSYGQADTEAFF

J: TRBJ1-2
size: .
D: .
V: TRBV4-1
DNA: TGCGCCAGCAGCCAAGATATGGGGCAGCCATATGGCTACACCTTC
CDR3: CASSQDMGQPYGYTF

J: TRBJ2-7
size: .
D: .
V: TRBV19
DNA: TGTGCCAGTAGGGACACTGGGCGCTACGAGCAGTACTTC
CDR3: CASRDTGRYEQYF

J: TRBJ2-7
size: .
D: TRBD1
V: TRBV5-8
DNA: TGTGCCAGCAGCTTTCCCGGGACAGGGCGCCACGAGCAGTACTTC
CDR3: CASSFPGTGRHEQYF

J: TRBJ2-5
size: .
D: TRBD2
V: TRBV5-1
DNA: TGCGCCAGCAGCTTGACAGGACTAGCGGAGGAAGAGACCCAGTACTTC
CDR3: CASSLTGLAEEETQYF

J: TRBJ1-5
size: few
D: .
V: TRBV30
DNA: TGTGCCTGGAGTGTTGAAGGGGCGAATCAGCCCCAGCATTTT
CDR3: CAWSVEGANQPQHF

J: TRBJ1-2
size: .
D: .
V: TRBV5-6
DNA: TGTGCCAGCAGCTTGTGGGGCGACTATGGCTACACCTTC
CDR3: CASSLWGDYGYTF

J: TRBJ1-1
size: .
D: TRBD1
V: TRBV7-9
DNA: TGTGCCAGCAGCCATGCCTCGGGACAGGGTAACACTGAAGCTTTCTTT
CDR3: CASSHASGQGNTEAFF

J: TRBJ1-4
size: .
D: TRBD1
V: TRBV9
DNA: TGTGCCAGCAGCTCGGGACAGACTAATGAAAAACTGTTTTTT
CDR3: CASSSGQTNEKLFF

J: TRBJ1-1
size: once
D: TRBD1
V: TRBV5-1
DNA: TGCGCCAGCAGCCCCGGACAGGGGCTCATGAACACTGAAGCTTTCTTT
CDR3: CASSPGQGLMNTEAFF

J: TRBJ1-3
size: .
D: .
V: TRBV7-6
DNA: TGTGCCAGCAGCTTAGGGGCTCCTTCGGCTGGAAACACCATATATTTT
CDR3: CASSLGAPSAGNTIYF

J: TRBJ2-1
size: .
D: TRBD2
V: TRBV5-1
DNA: TGCGCCAGCAGCTTGGGGGGACTAGCGGTCACCCGGGGCAATGAGCAGTTCTTC
CDR3: CASSLGGLAVTRGNEQFF

J: TRBJ1-1
size: .
D: TRBD1
V: TRBV2
DNA: TGTGCCAGCAGTCGGGACAGCAACACTGAAGCTTTCTTT
CDR3: CASSRDSNTEAFF

J: TRBJ1-1
size: .
D: TRBD1
V: TRBV5-1
DNA: TGCGCCAGCAGCTTACAGGGGGGGAACACTGAAGCTTTCTTT
CDR3: CASSLQGGNTEAFF

J: TRBJ2-1
size: once
D: TRBD2
V: TRBV5-4
DNA: TGTGCCAGCAGCTTGGGTGCGGGAGGGCCGAATGAGCAGTTCTTC
CDR3: CASSLGAGGPNEQFF

J: TRBJ2-1
size: .
D: TRBD2
V: TRBV4-3
DNA: TGCGCCAGCAGCCACCTTACTAGCGGGATCAATGAGCAGTTCTTC
CDR3: CASSHLTSGINEQFF

J: TRBJ2-3
size: .
D: .
V: TRBV2
DNA: TGTGCCAGCAGGGGGGGAGGACTTTACACAGATACGCAGTATTTT
CDR3: CASRGGGLYTDTQYF

J: TRBJ2-2
size: .
D: TRBD2
V: TRBV7-2
DNA: TGTGCCAGCAGCTTATACCCTAGCGGGAACACCGGGGAGCTGTTTTTT
CDR3: CASSLYPSGNTGELFF

J: TRBJ1-1
size: .
D: .
V: TRBV5-4
DNA: TGTGCCAGCAGCTTGGCCAGCACTGAAGCTTTCTTT
CDR3: CASSLASTEAFF

J: TRBJ2-1
size: .
D: TRBD1
V: TRBV7-3
DNA: TGTGCCAGCAGCACCGCCCGACAGGGATCCCACAATGAGCAGTTCTTC
CDR3: CASSTARQGSHNEQFF

J: TRBJ1-2
size: .
D: TRBD1
V: TRBV19
DNA: TGTGCCAGTAGTATGGACACAGGGGGCGTCTATGGCTACACCTTC
CDR3: CASSMDTGGVYGYTF

J: TRBJ1-1
size: .
D: .
V: TRBV7-3
DNA: TGTGCCAGCAGCTTAAGTCACACGGGCACTGAAGCTTTCTTT
CDR3: CASSLSHTGTEAFF

J: TRBJ1-1
size: once
D: .
V: TRBV5-8
DNA: TGTGCCAGCAGCCGAGGACAGCTAAACACTGAAGCTTTCTTT
CDR3: CASSRGQLNTEAFF

J: TRBJ2-3
size: .
D: TRBD2
V: TRBV7-6
DNA: TGTGCCAGCAGCTCCGCGGGGGGCGGGTATACGCAGTATTTT
CDR3: CASSSAGGGYTQYF

J: TRBJ1-4
size: .
D: .
V: TRBV7-2
DNA: TGTGCCAGCAGCTTCCCGGGTATTAATGAAAAACTGTTTTTT
CDR3: CASSFPGINEKLFF

J: TRBJ2-3
size: .
D: .
V: TRBV15
DNA: TGTGCCACCAGCAGAGGAGGCGTTGTAGATACGCAGTATTTT
CDR3: CATSRGGVVDTQYF

J: TRBJ1-1
size: .
D: .
V: TRBV5-6
DNA: TGTGCCAGCAGCTTGTTTAGCGACGGTGTCACTGAAGCTTTCTTT
CDR3: CASSLFSDGVTEAFF

J: TRBJ1-5
size: .
D: TRBD1
V: TRBV7-9
DNA: TGTGCCAGCAGCCTGGTATCCGGGACAGGGGGCAATCAGCCCCAGCATTTT
CDR3: CASSLVSGTGGNQPQHF

J: TRBJ2-1
size: .
D: TRBD2
V: TRBV2
DNA: TGTGCCAGCAGTGAAGCGCTTCCGACTAGCGGGGGTTACAATGAGCAGTTCTTC
CDR3: CASSEALPTSGGYNEQFF

J: TRBJ1-4
size: .
D: .
V: TRBV10-3
DNA: TGTGCCACAGGGGTCACTAATGAAAAACTGTTTTTT
CDR3: CATGVTNEKLFF

J: TRBJ1-3
size: .
D: .
V: TRBV19
DNA: TGTGCCAGTAGTCCCTTGACAGAGGACACCATATATTTT
CDR3: CASSPLTEDTIYF

J: TRBJ1-2
size: .
D: .
V: TRBV6-5
DNA: TGTGCCGTATCTACAGGGTACCATGGCTACACCTTC
CDR3: CAVSTGYHGYTF

J: TRBJ1-3
size: .
D: .
V: TRBV4-3
DNA: TGCGCCAGCAGCCAAGATAGTACCCGCTCTGGAAACACCATATATTTT
CDR3: CASSQDSTRSGNTIYF

J: TRBJ1-6
size: .
D: .
V: TRBV27
DNA: TGTGCCAGCAGTTTCGGGATTAAGGGTTCACCCCTCCACTTT
CDR3: CASSFGIKGSPLHF

J: TRBJ2-3
size: .
D: .
V: TRBV5-1
DNA: TGCGCCAGCAGCTTGGACTCTTTATGGGATACGCAGTATTTT
CDR3: CASSLDSLWDTQYF

J: TRBJ2-1
size: few
D: .
V: TRBV30
DNA: TGTGCCTGGACTAGGGGTCGCTCCTACAATGAGCAGTTCTTC
CDR3: CAWTRGRSYNEQFF

J: TRBJ2-3
size: .
D: .
V: TRBV7-6
DNA: TGTGCCAGCAGCTTAGTTAGTCCAGCGCCTATTAGCACAGATACGCAGTATTTT
CDR3: CASSLVSPAPISTDTQYF

J: TRBJ2-7
size: .
D: .
V: TRBV5-6
DNA: TGTGCCAGCACCCTGGGGCAGACAGCCTACGAGCAGTACTTC
CDR3: CASTLGQTAYEQYF

J: TRBJ1-2
size: .
D: TRBD1
V: TRBV30
DNA: TGTGCCTGGGACAGGGGCGCGGAGGGCTACACCTTC
CDR3: CAWDRGAEGYTF

J: TRBJ1-2
size: .
D: .
V: TRBV7-9
DNA: TGTGCGCCGGGGGATGTCCACCGGTATGGCTACACCTTC
CDR3: CAPGDVHRYGYTF

J: TRBJ2-3
size: once
D: TRBD2
V: TRBV4-1
DNA: TGCGCCAGCAGCCAAGACCCCCCTCTAGCGGGGGTACTCGGGAGCACAGATACGCAGTATTTT
CDR3: CASSQDPPLAGVLGSTDTQYF

J: TRBJ1-4
size: few
D: .
V: TRBV28
DNA: TGTGCCAGCAGAATTGGGGGCGCAGACGAAAAACTGTTTTTT
CDR3: CASRIGGADEKLFF

J: TRBJ1-2
size: .
D: .
V: TRBV25-1
DNA: TGTGCCAGCACGTCAGGAAATCGCTACACCTTC
CDR3: CASTSGNRYTF

J: TRBJ2-1
size: .
D: .
V: TRBV7-2
DNA: TGTGCCAGCAGCGACCGGGTTAGCTCCTACAATGAGCAGTTCTTC
CDR3: CASSDRVSSYNEQFF

J: TRBJ1-6
size: few
D: TRBD1
V: TRBV7-9
DNA: TGTGCCAGCAGACTACAGGGGGCGGATAATTCACCCCTCCACTTT
CDR3: CASRLQGADNSPLHF

J: TRBJ2-1
size: .
D: .
V: TRBV6-5
DNA: TGTGCCAGCAGTTACCGAAGCGGAAGCTCCTACAATGAGCAGTTCTTC
CDR3: CASSYRSGSSYNEQFF

J: TRBJ2-7
size: .
D: .
V: TRBV7-7
DNA: TGTGCCAGCAGCTTAGGACAGCACTCCTACGAGCAGTACTTC
CDR3: CASSLGQHSYEQYF